A single sample gave rise to the 23 T cell receptor beta chains below, sequenced in a study of vaccination and CD4 T cells after COVID-19. Oncomine TCR Beta short-read sequencing was applied to DNA from cultured CD4+ T cells. TCRdb reanalysed the PCR reads using MiXCR and keeps one entry per CDR3 protein. The repertoire holds roughly 4,500 distinct CDR3 sequences, roughly a fifth seen once, with approximately 15% in the top ten. No antigen has been identified for these receptors. Treatment denoted: approximately 10-day PBMC culture with coronavirus spike peptide pools or control peptides (ViraFEST assay). The specimen sequenced was CD4+ T cells from blood, cultured in vitro. The receptor source for this set is a human donor who had recovered from COVID-19.

The CDR3 DNA is TGTGCCAGCAGGCTTGGCGGAAATCGCGGTGAAGCTTTCTTT. It encodes CASRLGGNRGEAFF. The chain couples TRBV7-9 to TRBJ1-1; D uncertain. This CDR3 contains 14 residues. Trimming took off 6 bases at V and 7 bases at J, with 18 bases between the two ends. The germline V gene has CDR1 SEHNR and CDR2 FQNEAQ (reference sequence).

The chain joins TRBV27 to TRBJ2-7, with 8 bases lining up with TRBD1. The CDR3 totals 17 residues. V gave up 1 base and J gave up 4 bases; unmatched junction bases: 12. Germline assignment: CDR1 MNHEY and CDR2 SMNVEV (reference sequence). This CDR3 is CASSLFIQGEMRYEQYF. DNA for the CDR3: TGTGCCAGCAGTTTATTCATACAGGGGGAAATGAGGTACGAGCAGTACTTC.

The chain uses TRBV11-2 and TRBJ2-5; 8 bases are a match to TRBD1. The CDR3 extends over 16 amino acids. J was trimmed by 5 bases and V by 1 base; bases with no gene match: 9. CDR1 is SGHAT and CDR2 is FQNNGV in the germline V gene. CDR3 nucleotide sequence: TGTGCCAGCAGCTTAGGGGCAGGGGGCTCGGAGGAGACCCAGTACTTC. Its translation is CASSLGAGGSEETQYF.

This chain connects TRBV29-1 to TRBJ1-2; TRBD1 matches at 10 bases. Looked up from germline, CDR1 is SQVTM and CDR2 is ANQGSEA. This CDR3 contains 14 residues. J was trimmed by 3 bases and V by 6 bases; bases with no gene match: 7. The CDR3 spells CSVPGQGMDYGYTF. The CDR3 DNA is TGCAGCGTCCCGGGACAGGGGATGGACTATGGCTACACCTTC.

The chain is built from TRBV6-1 and TRBJ1-5; D unresolved. Trimming removed 1 base from V and 5 bases from J, with 12 bases in between. The CDR3 has 15 amino acids. CDR1 and CDR2 from the germline V gene are MNHNS and SASEGT. The CDR3 loop reads CASSEGSRRDQPQHF. The CDR3 DNA reads as TGTGCCAGCAGTGAAGGTAGCCGGAGGGATCAGCCCCAGCATTTT.

The chain has TRBV19 and TRBJ2-7; D not resolved. CDR1 is LNHDA, CDR2 SQIVND, per germline (reference sequence). The ends were cut back, 1 base at V and 2 bases at J, with 9 bases in the middle. This CDR3 has 14 amino acids. CDR3 amino acids: CASSIGVGTYEQYF. CDR3 coding DNA: TGTGCCAGTAGTATAGGGGTCGGCACCTACGAGCAGTACTTC.

The genes are TRBV6-1 and TRBJ1-2, with 9 bases fitting TRBD1. V trimming: 4 bases; J trimming: 8 bases; junction bases outside the gene matches: 5. Germline CDR1 reads MNHNS; CDR2 reads SASEGT. The CDR3 is made up of 13 amino acids. This chain's CDR3 is CASSGTGAGGYTF. Here the CDR3 DNA reads TGTGCCAGCAGTGGGACAGGGGCCGGGGGCTACACCTTC.

The genes are TRBV9 and TRBJ2-7; D remains unclear. Trimming took off 7 bases at V and 6 bases at J, with 11 bases between the two ends. The germline CDR1 and CDR2 sequences are SGDLS and YYNGEE. This CDR3 has 11 amino acids. The CDR3 bases are TGTGCCAGCGAAGGTTTCGGCGAGCAGTACTTC. Amino acid sequence: CASEGFGEQYF.

The chain uses TRBV20-1 and TRBJ1-1; D is undetermined. The germline CDR1 and CDR2 sequences are DFQATT and SNEGSKA (reference sequence). With 2 bases removed from V and 6 bases from J, the gap between germline ends came to 10 bases. The CDR3 is 12 amino acids. The CDR3 nucleotides are TGCAGTGCTAGACGGGAGGGTTCTGAAGCTTTCTTT. Translated: CSARREGSEAFF.

This clonotype has just a few counts. This rearrangement joins TRBV27 to TRBJ1-4, with D perhaps matching TRBD1 (5 bases). CDR3 length: 16 amino acids. V gave up 8 bases and J gave up 4 bases, with 20 bases separating them. Germline V gene sequence: CDR1 MNHEY, CDR2 SMNVEV (reference sequence). CDR3 in DNA: TGTGCCAGCTCGACCTCGGGGCGGGGGTATAATGAAAAACTGTTTTTT. Translating gives CASSTSGRGYNEKLFF.

This clonotype is termed medium-sized. This chain links TRBV12-3 or TRBV12-4 with TRBJ2-7; D possibly corresponds to TRBD2 (5 bases). There are 14 residues in the CDR3. V lost 3 bases and J 3 bases, leaving 12 bases between the germline ends. In nucleotides, the CDR3 is TGTGCCAGCAGTTTGAAGGCCGGGGACTACGAGCAGTACTTC. Its protein product is CASSLKAGDYEQYF.

This clonotype qualifies as large. The CDR3 DNA is TGCAGTGCCACCGGGCAGGGGTCCCAAGAGACCCAGTACTTC. It specifies CSATGQGSQETQYF. The chain is built from TRBV20-1 and TRBJ2-5; tentative D call: TRBD1 (6 bases). Deletions cut 6 bases from V and 1 base from J, with 15 bases between. Germline CDR1 DFQATT, CDR2 SNEGSKA (reference sequence). This CDR3 contains 14 residues.

The chain is built from TRBV3-1 and TRBJ2-7; no clear D. This CDR3 is built from 15 residues. Trimming took 1 base from V and 6 from J, leaving 16 bases between them. Germline assignment: CDR1 LGHDT and CDR2 YNNKEL (reference sequence). CDR3 nucleotide sequence: TGTGCCAGCAGCCAAGGCTACTCATCGTCGGGCGAGCAGTACTTC. Translating gives CASSQGYSSSGEQYF.

V is TRBV29-1 and J is TRBJ1-6, with D uncertain. Germline CDR1 is SQVTM and CDR2 is ANQGSEA. V lost 1 base and J 9 bases, leaving 10 bases between the germline ends. The CDR3 extends over 13 amino acids. In DNA form, the CDR3 reads TGCAGCGTTGAAGCTACCAGGTGTTCACCCCTCCACTTT. Translated: CSVEATRCSPLHF.

This clonotype was counted a few times. This chain links TRBV7-9 with TRBJ1-2, with 7 bases aligning to TRBD1. CDR1 and CDR2 (germline): SEHNR, FQNEAQ (reference sequence). The V and J ends lost 4 bases and 2 bases, in that order; junction bases with no gene match: 7. CDR3 length: 15 residues. CDR3 sequence: CASSYSRQGNYGYTF. In DNA, the CDR3 is TGTGCCAGCAGCTATAGCCGACAGGGAAACTATGGCTACACCTTC.

The V gene is TRBV7-2, the J gene TRBJ2-1; maybe TRBD2 (6 bases). The germline V gene has CDR1 SGHTA and CDR2 FQGNSA. The V end lost 1 base, the J end lost 6 bases, and 13 bases lay between the germline ends. The CDR3 has 15 residues. Here the CDR3 reads CASSLGGLRINEQFF. The CDR3 coding sequence is TGTGCCAGCAGCTTAGGAGGACTAAGGATCAATGAGCAGTTCTTC.

CDR3 in amino acids: CASSLGQGAVYGYTF. CDR3 nucleotides: TGCGCCAGCAGCTTGGGACAGGGGGCAGTCTATGGCTACACCTTC. The chain has TRBV5-1 and TRBJ1-2, with 10 bases identical to TRBD1. The CDR3 sequence is 15 residues long. Trimming removed 0 bases from V and 4 bases from J; junction bases left unmatched: 3. CDR1 and CDR2 (germline): SGHRS, YFSETQ.

The V call is TRBV29-1, the J call TRBJ1-1, with 10 bases that match TRBD1. The germline V gene encodes CDR1 SQVTM and CDR2 ANQGSEA. The V and J ends lost 4 bases and 5 bases, in that order; junction bases with no gene match: 7. This CDR3 region has 14 residues. CDR3: CSVVGGTGVTEAFF. CDR3 DNA sequence: TGCAGCGTTGTGGGAGGGACAGGGGTAACTGAAGCTTTCTTT.

This clonotype has more than one count but fewer than ten. The rearrangement links TRBV12-3 or TRBV12-4 to TRBJ1-2; D gene uncertain. The CDR3 loop spans 14 amino acids. Trimming pared 7 bases from V and 4 bases from J, leaving 16 bases between. The CDR3 reads CASTLRPGSYGYTF. The CDR3, as DNA: TGTGCCAGCACCTTACGTCCAGGAAGCTATGGCTACACCTTC.

Only a few counts were recorded for this clonotype. The chain is built from TRBV5-1 and TRBJ1-3, with TRBD1 matching over 7 bases. The CDR3 length is 17 residues. Germline lookup yields CDR1 SGHRS and CDR2 YFSETQ. Trimming cost V 0 bases and J 4 bases; bases outside gene matches: 10. In DNA, the CDR3 is TGCGCCAGCAGCTTGGACCCCACAGGGGTAGGAGGAAACACCATATATTTT. It is translated as CASSLDPTGVGGNTIYF.

By share of the sample, this clonotype is medium-sized. The chain recombines TRBV6-2 or TRBV6-3 with TRBJ2-2; 7 bases line up with TRBD1. The CDR3 has 14 amino acids. V lost 7 bases and J lost 3; bases outside the gene matches: 5. Germline assignment: CDR1 MNHEY and CDR2 SVGEGT. CDR3 in amino acids: CASIWGQYTGELFF. The CDR3 DNA sequence: TGTGCCAGCATTTGGGGACAGTACACCGGGGAGCTGTTTTTT.

This clonotype is judged medium-sized. The rearrangement uses TRBV6-5 and TRBJ1-2; no definite D call. From germline, CDR1 is MNHEY and CDR2 SVGAGI. Trimming shortened V by 2 bases and J by 5 bases, and 9 bases separated the two germline ends. This CDR3 spans 13 amino acids. CDR3 protein: CASSYGSGYGYTF. CDR3 coding DNA: TGTGCCAGCAGTTACGGTTCGGGTTATGGCTACACCTTC.

This clonotype is medium-sized. The chain joins TRBV24-1 to TRBJ2-3; D uncertain. The V gene's germline CDR1 is KGHDR and CDR2 SFDVKD. The CDR3 extends over 14 amino acids. V shed 4 bases and J shed 2 bases, with 9 bases lying between them. CDR3 sequence reads: CATSDPGTTDTQYF. CDR3 nucleotides: TGTGCCACCAGTGACCCCGGAACCACAGATACGCAGTATTTT.